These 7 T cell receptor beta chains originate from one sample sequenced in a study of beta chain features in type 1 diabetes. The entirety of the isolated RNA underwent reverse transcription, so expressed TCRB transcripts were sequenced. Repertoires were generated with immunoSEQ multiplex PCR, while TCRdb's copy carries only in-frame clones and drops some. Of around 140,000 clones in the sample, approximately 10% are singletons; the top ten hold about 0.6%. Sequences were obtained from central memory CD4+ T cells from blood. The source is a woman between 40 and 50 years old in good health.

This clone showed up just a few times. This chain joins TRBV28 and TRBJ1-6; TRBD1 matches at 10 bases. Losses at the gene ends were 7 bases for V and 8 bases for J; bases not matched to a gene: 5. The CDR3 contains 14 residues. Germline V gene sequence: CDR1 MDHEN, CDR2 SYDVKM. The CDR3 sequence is CASTNGQGDSPLHF. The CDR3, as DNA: TGTGCCAGCACCAACGGACAGGGGGATTCACCCCTCCACTTT.

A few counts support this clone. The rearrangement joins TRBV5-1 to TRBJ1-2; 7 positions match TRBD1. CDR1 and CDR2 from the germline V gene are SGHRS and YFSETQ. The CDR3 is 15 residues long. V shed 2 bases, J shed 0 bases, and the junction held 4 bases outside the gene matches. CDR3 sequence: CASSFAGGTNYGYTF. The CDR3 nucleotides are TGCGCCAGCAGCTTCGCAGGGGGTACTAACTATGGCTACACCTTC.

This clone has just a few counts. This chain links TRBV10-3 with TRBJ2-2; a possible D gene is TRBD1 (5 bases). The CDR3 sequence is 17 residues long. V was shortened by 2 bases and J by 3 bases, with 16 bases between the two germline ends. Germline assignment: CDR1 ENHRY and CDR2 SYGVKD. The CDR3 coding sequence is TGTGCCATCAGTGAGACAGACCCCTTAGGGGACACCGGGGAGCTGTTTTTT. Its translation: CAISETDPLGDTGELFF.

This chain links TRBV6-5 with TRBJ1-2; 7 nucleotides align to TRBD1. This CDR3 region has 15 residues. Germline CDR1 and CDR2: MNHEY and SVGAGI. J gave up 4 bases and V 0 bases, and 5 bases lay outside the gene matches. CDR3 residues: CASSYSNDRAYGYTF. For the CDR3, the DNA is TGTGCCAGCAGTTACTCGAACGACAGGGCCTATGGCTACACCTTC.

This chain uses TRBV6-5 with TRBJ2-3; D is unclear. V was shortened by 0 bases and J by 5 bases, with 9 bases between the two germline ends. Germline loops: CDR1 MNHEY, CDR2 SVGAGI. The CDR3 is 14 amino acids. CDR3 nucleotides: TGTGCCAGCAGTTACTCGAGGTCTCGAGATACGCAGTATTTT. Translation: CASSYSRSRDTQYF.

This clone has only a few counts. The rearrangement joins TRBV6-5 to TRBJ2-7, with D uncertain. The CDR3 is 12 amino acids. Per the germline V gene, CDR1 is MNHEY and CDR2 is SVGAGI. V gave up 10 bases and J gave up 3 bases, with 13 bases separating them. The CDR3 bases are TGTGCCACCTATTCGCCCGGCTACGAGCAGTACTTC. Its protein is CATYSPGYEQYF.

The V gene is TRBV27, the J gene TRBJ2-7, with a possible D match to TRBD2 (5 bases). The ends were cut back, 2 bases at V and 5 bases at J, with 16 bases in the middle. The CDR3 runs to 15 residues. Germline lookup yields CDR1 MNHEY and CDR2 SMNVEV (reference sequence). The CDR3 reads CASSLDYSYLNEQYF. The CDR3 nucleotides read TGTGCCAGCAGTTTAGACTACTCCTATCTCAACGAGCAGTACTTC.